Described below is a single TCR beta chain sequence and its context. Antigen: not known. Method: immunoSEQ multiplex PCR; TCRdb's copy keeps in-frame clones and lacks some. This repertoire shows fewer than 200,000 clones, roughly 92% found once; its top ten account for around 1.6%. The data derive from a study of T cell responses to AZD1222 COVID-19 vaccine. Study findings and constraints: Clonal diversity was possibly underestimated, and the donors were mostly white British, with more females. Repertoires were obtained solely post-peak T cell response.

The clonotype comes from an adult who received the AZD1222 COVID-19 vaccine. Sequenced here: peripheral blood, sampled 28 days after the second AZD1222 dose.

CDR3 sequence reads: CASSFGQGLGTEAFF. The DNA of the CDR3 is TGTGCCAGCAGTTTCGGACAGGGTTTGGGGACTGAAGCTTTCTTT. V usage is TRBV27 and J usage is TRBJ1-1, with 8 bases aligning to TRBD1. From germline, CDR1 is MNHEY and CDR2 SMNVEV (reference sequence). Trimming cost V 3 bases and J 5 bases; bases outside gene matches: 8. CDR3 size: 15 residues.